The present TCR beta chain was sequenced within a study of long-term antiretroviral therapy in people with HIV. The authors ran the immunoSEQ assay, v3.0, at survey level. Some clones are missing from TCRdb's copy, which holds only in-frame ones; the method was immunoSEQ multiplex PCR. The table lists tens of thousands of clones, over 80% of them singletons, with about 15% in the top ten. Study-wide results and caveats: Older ART regimens were possibly in use when the blood was collected between the mid-2000s and the late 2010s.

Sample share makes this clone medium-sized. What it binds is unknown. The TCR sequence derives from a young man with HIV. The input for sequencing was unsorted PBMCs, taken around 4.1 years after starting antiretroviral therapy.

Here the CDR3 DNA reads TGTGCCAGCAGTGAATACCCTAGCGGGGGGGCCAATGAGCAGTTCTTC. Translating it yields CASSEYPSGGANEQFF. This rearrangement joins TRBV2 to TRBJ2-1, with TRBD2 matching 12 bases. V shed 2 bases and J 6 bases; nucleotides not matched to a gene: 5. This CDR3 region has 16 residues. The germline V gene encodes CDR1 SNHLY and CDR2 FYNNEI.